Listed below are T cell receptor beta chains from one sample, sequenced in a study of control samples from healthy donors and cancer patients. Some clones are missing from TCRdb's copy, which holds only in-frame ones; the method was immunoSEQ multiplex PCR. Seen here are around 93,000 clones, around 90% observed once, and the top ten hold 12% to 15%. The sample was blood. These receptors originate from a young man in good health. Each CDR3 is given with its conserved first and last residue.

V	J	CDR3
TRBV6-4	TRBJ2-3	CASSDGSGSTDTQYF
TRBV28	TRBJ1-4	CASSLGQVVNEKLFF
TRBV5-1	TRBJ1-1	CASSLEEMNTEAFF
TRBV6-5	TRBJ1-1	CASRTHPTEAFF
TRBV4-1	TRBJ2-1	CASSQVVRSYNEQFF
TRBV18	TRBJ2-7	CASSPTRSGKAYEQYF
TRBV12-3/TRBV12-4	TRBJ2-2	CASSLTRELFF
TRBV6-5	TRBJ2-1	CASSKREGSYNEQFF
TRBV6-6	TRBJ1-6	CASSRGQGTSPLHF
TRBV28	TRBJ1-6	CASKIRDHYNSPLHF
TRBV6-1	TRBJ2-7	CASSEGPKQGEGYEQYF
TRBV7-9	TRBJ2-7	CASSFYPYEQYF
TRBV12-5	TRBJ2-1	CASGFSYNEQFF
TRBV7-3	TRBJ2-1	CASSLRMDHNEQFF
TRBV7-6	TRBJ2-3	CASSVKQGSGTDTQYF
TRBV6-5	TRBJ2-2	CASRSGGGLAGELFF
TRBV28	TRBJ1-4	CASSSYEGALGEKLFF
TRBV28	TRBJ2-7	CASSLGGQIPQQYF
TRBV3-1/TRBV3-2	TRBJ2-3	CASSSTITDTQYF
TRBV19	TRBJ1-3	CASSKFQRNSGNTIYF
TRBV15	TRBJ1-4	CATSGDGATNEKLFF
TRBV7-6	TRBJ2-3	CASSLGRLAGETDTQYF
TRBV9	TRBJ1-5	CASSVEGHSNQPQHF
TRBV14	TRBJ1-2	CASSQLGQINYGYTF
TRBV14	TRBJ2-3	CASSPGQGGSDTQYF
TRBV5-1	TRBJ2-1	CASSLGKTYNEQFF
TRBV6-6	TRBJ1-6	CASRLSGAENSPLHF
TRBV2	TRBJ2-7	CASSEGREISYEQYF
TRBV28	TRBJ1-5	CASSLWNRGRNQPQHF
TRBV24-1	TRBJ1-4	CATSDLRTQGEKLFF
TRBV7-3	TRBJ1-2	CASSLARLDGYTF
TRBV5-5	TRBJ1-2	CASSLARGPGYTF
TRBV27	TRBJ2-7	CASSFLGLAGYEQYF